These T cell receptor beta chains were read from a single sample in a study of blood T cell repertoires in COVID-19. Sequencing used immunoSEQ multiplex PCR; TCRdb keeps in-frame clones, though not all of them. The data contain 450,000 or so clones, around 91% of them singletons. Material for sequencing was peripheral blood. These receptors were collected from a woman in her thirties or forties with COVID-19, enrolled during active disease. Each CDR3 is given with its conserved first and last residue. D genes are given only for firm matches. Not every row has a clone size; where given, it reads once, few, many or a size class.

>TRBJ2-2|TRBD1|-|TRBV7-9
TGTGCCAGCAGCCAGGTCGGGACAGAGAACACCGGGGAGCTGTTTTTT
CASSQVGTENTGELFF
>TRBJ1-5|-|-|TRBV7-2
TGTGCCAGCAGCTCAGGAAGCCGTAGTCAGCCCCAGCATTTT
CASSSGSRSQPQHF
>TRBJ1-1|-|once|TRBV5-1
TGCGCCAGCAGCTTGGATGGGAGAATGAACACTGAAGCTTTCTTT
CASSLDGRMNTEAFF
>TRBJ1-5|-|-|TRBV20-1
TGCAGTGCTAGTGGGGCAGCTAGCAATCAGCCCCAGCATTTT
CSASGAASNQPQHF
>TRBJ1-1|-|-|TRBV5-1
TGCGCCAGCAGAATCGGGGGGAGTGACGCTGAAGCTTTCTTT
CASRIGGSDAEAFF
>TRBJ1-2|-|-|TRBV5-1
TGCGCCAGCAGCTCATCACAGGGTAACTATGGCTACACCTTC
CASSSSQGNYGYTF
>TRBJ1-6|-|-|TRBV5-1
TGCGCCAGCAGCTTTAACAGGGAAACACCCCTCCACTTT
CASSFNRETPLHF
>TRBJ2-1|-|-|TRBV3-1/TRBV3-2
TGTGCCAGCAGCCAAGAATGGCCTAGAAGGGGCAATGAGCAGTTCTTC
CASSQEWPRRGNEQFF
>TRBJ1-2|TRBD1|-|TRBV27
TGTGCCAGCAGTTTAGGGACAGGAGCTCACTATGGCTACACCTTC
CASSLGTGAHYGYTF
>TRBJ2-7|-|once|TRBV21-1
TGTGCCAGCATAAACGAGCAGTACTTC
CASINEQYF
>TRBJ1-5|TRBD1|-|TRBV6-2/TRBV6-3
TGTGCCAGCAGCCGTCCCGGGACAGGGTTTCAGCCCCAGCATTTT
CASSRPGTGFQPQHF
>TRBJ2-3|-|-|TRBV30
TGTGCCTGGAGTGTAGGGCTGATCGGGAGTGTTACAGATACGCAGTATTTT
CAWSVGLIGSVTDTQYF
>TRBJ1-2|-|-|TRBV6-5
TGTGCCAGCAGTTTTAGGGGTTCCTATGGCTACACCTTC
CASSFRGSYGYTF
>TRBJ2-2|-|-|TRBV10-3
TGTGCCATCAGTGAGTCGGGTAGAAAACAGGCCGGGGAGCTGTTTTTT
CAISESGRKQAGELFF
>TRBJ2-1|TRBD2|-|TRBV30
TGTGCCTGGACGGGACTAGTGTCTTCTGAGCAGTTCTTC
CAWTGLVSSEQFF
>TRBJ1-2|TRBD1|-|TRBV19
TGTGCCAGTAACTCTCGGGACAGGGCACATGGCTACACCTTC
CASNSRDRAHGYTF
>TRBJ2-1|-|-|TRBV18
TGTGCCAGCACTAGGGACTGGAGCTCCTACAATGAGCAGTTCTTC
CASTRDWSSYNEQFF
>TRBJ2-7|-|-|TRBV7-6
TGTGCCAGCAGCTTCGACTACTACTACGAGCAGTACTTC
CASSFDYYYEQYF
>TRBJ1-6|TRBD1|-|TRBV6-5
TGTGCCAGCAGTTCGGACAGGGGTTTCGGTTCACCCCTCCACTTT
CASSSDRGFGSPLHF
>TRBJ2-5|-|-|TRBV6-2/TRBV6-3
TGTGCCAGCAGTTACTCGCAAGGGAGCCTCGGGGAGACCCAGTACTTC
CASSYSQGSLGETQYF
>TRBJ2-3|-|-|TRBV4-2
TGTGCCAGCAGCCTCGAAGGAAGCGGGCAGGAAGTCACAGATACGCAGTATTTT
CASSLEGSGQEVTDTQYF
>TRBJ1-1|-|-|TRBV27
TGTGCCAGCAGTTCGCAGACCCTCGGAGGTACTGAAGCTTTCTTT
CASSSQTLGGTEAFF